This T cell receptor (beta chain) emerged from a study of cytomegalovirus exposure and HLA in healthy donors. Across the study: The roughly 670 first-cohort repertoires shared a platform with the 120 or so validation repertoires, as reported in a later analysis.

In its sample, this clone was seen once. Data came from immunoSEQ multiplex PCR; TCRdb stores just in-frame clones and leaves some out. The repertoire holds approximately 46,000 clones, with roughly 93% as singletons. This CDR3 has 16 residues. V gave up 5 bases and J gave up 6 bases; unmatched junction bases: 10. Germline-derived CDR1 and CDR2 are MDHEN and SYDVKM. The material sequenced was PBMCs. The chain links TRBV28 to TRBJ2-1, with 10 bases identical to TRBD1. This sequence was found in a woman younger than 30 in good health and CMV-seronegative. Here the CDR3 DNA reads TGTGCCAGCAGTCCATCCGGGACAGGGGTTTCCAATGAGCAGTTCTTC. Translation gives CASSPSGTGVSNEQFF.